This TCR beta chain was identified in a study of breast tumors, draining lymph nodes, adjacent tissues. General study findings and limits: Tumor TCR diversity was below lymph nodes but above nontumor tissue. Tumor T cell lymph node origin was a supported hypothesis, not proven. Data fit most tumor T cells coming from lymph node, expanding in tumor.

V was cut by 0 bases and J by 2 bases, with 5 bases left in between. The germline gives CDR1 LNHNV, CDR2 YYDKDF (reference sequence). There are 14 residues in the CDR3. TCRdb redid the calling of the multiplex PCR reads with MiXCR, one entry per CDR3 protein. The data contain fewer than 200,000 distinct CDR3 sequences, 25% to 40% of them singletons. Breast cancer patients provided tissue from their axillary draining lymph nodes. This clonotype was counted only a few times. Its matching antigen is unknown. The gene calls are TRBV15 and TRBJ1-5; D gene ambiguous. This receptor was identified in a female donor with breast cancer. Some clones in this sample may be carry-over from other donors' samples. Source material: axillary lymph node tissue. The CDR3 nucleotides are TGTGCCACCAGCAGAGATGAGGGCAATCAGCCCCAGCATTTT. Translation gives CATSRDEGNQPQHF. Combining the CDR3 with reference TRBV15 and TRBJ1-5 gives the whole variable domain DAMVIQNPRYQVTQFGKPVTLSCSQTLNHNVMYWYQQKSSQAPKLLFHYYDKDFNNEADTPDNFQSRRPNTSFCFLDIRSPGLGDTAMYLCATSRDEGNQPQHFGDGTRLSIL.